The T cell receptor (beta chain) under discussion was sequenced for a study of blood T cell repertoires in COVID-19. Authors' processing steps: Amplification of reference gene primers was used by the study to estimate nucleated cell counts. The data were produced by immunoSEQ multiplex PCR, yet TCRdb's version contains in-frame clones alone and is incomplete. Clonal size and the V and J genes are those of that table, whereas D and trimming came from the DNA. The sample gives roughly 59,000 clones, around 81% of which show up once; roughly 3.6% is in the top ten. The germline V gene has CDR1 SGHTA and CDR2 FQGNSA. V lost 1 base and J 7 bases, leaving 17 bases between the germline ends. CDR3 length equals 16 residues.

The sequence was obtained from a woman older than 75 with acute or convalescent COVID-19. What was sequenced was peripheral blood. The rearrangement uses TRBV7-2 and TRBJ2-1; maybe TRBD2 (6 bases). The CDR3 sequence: CASSLVGGTLRNEQFF. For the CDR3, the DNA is TGTGCCAGCAGCTTAGTGGGGGGTACCCTTAGAAATGAGCAGTTCTTC.